There are a few counts of the clone carrying this T cell receptor (beta chain). Distinct nucleotide sequences in the sample also encode this CDR3. This entry belongs to a study of beta chain features in type 1 diabetes. For the study at large: Healthy donors and patients had similar age, gender and cell yields.

Reverse transcription of all isolated RNA meant that expressed TCRB transcripts were sequenced. Profiled with immunoSEQ multiplex PCR; TCRdb holds only in-frame clones, not every one. This table has 300,000 to 350,000 clones, roughly 21% appearing once. This CDR3 contains 13 residues. The V gene's germline CDR1 is SGHNT and CDR2 YYREEE (reference sequence). Trimming pared 3 bases from V and 4 bases from J, leaving 11 bases between. The sequencing input was naive CD4+ T cells from blood. The sequence derives from a woman aged 18-35 years in good health. The rearrangement links TRBV5-4 to TRBJ2-7, with D possibly matching TRBD2 (6 bases). The CDR3 DNA is TGTGCCAGCAGCTCCGGGGGACGGTACGAGCAGTACTTC. It codes for CASSSGGRYEQYF. The full variable domain, completed using reference TRBV5-4 and TRBJ2-7, is ETGVTQSPTHLIKTRGQQVTLRCSSQSGHNTVSWYQQALGQGPQFIFQYYREEENGRGNFPPRFSGLQFPNYSSELNVNALELDDSALYLCASSSGGRYEQYFGPGTRLTVT.